The rows below give T cell receptor beta chains drawn from one sample of a study of T cells in Graves' hyperthyroidism and ophthalmopathy. TCRdb recomputed calls from the multiplex PCR reads with MiXCR, one row per CDR3 protein. The table lists approximately 630,000 distinct CDR3 sequences, around 16% of them singletons, with about 3.8% in the top ten. Specimen: blood. The receptors stem from a woman aged 25-40 years with Graves' hyperthyroidism. Each CDR3 is given with its conserved first and last residue. D genes are given only for firm matches. The size entry is marked missing in some rows and otherwise reads once, few, many or a size class.

v_call	d_call	j_call	clone_size	cdr3_nt	cdr3_aa
TRBV5-6	-	TRBJ2-2	few	TGTGCCAGCAGCCCCGGGACCTGGCCCATCAGCGCGAACACCGGGGAGCTGTTTTTT	CASSPGTWPISANTGELFF
TRBV12-3/TRBV12-4	TRBD1	TRBJ1-4	-	TGTGCCAGCAGTTTGACAGGGTACGAAAAACTGTTTTTT	CASSLTGYEKLFF
TRBV28	TRBD2	TRBJ2-7	few	TGTGCCAGCAGTTTATCGGGGGGGGGGGACGAGCAGTACTTC	CASSLSGGGDEQYF
TRBV24-1	-	TRBJ1-1	-	TGTGCCACCAGTGATTCGAGGGGTGGGAACACTGAAGCTTTCTTT	CATSDSRGGNTEAFF
TRBV2	TRBD1	TRBJ1-2	many	TGTGCCAGCAACCTCGACAGGGGAGGTGGCTACACCTTC	CASNLDRGGGYTF
TRBV7-2	-	TRBJ2-5	-	TGTGCCAGCAGTTATCGGGCGGGAAACCTAGCAGGGGAGACCCAGTACTTC	CASSYRAGNLAGETQYF
TRBV24-1	TRBD2	TRBJ2-5	few	TGTGCCACCAGTGAACCCGGGACTAGTGACATGGAGACCCAGTACTTC	CATSEPGTSDMETQYF
TRBV29-1	-	TRBJ2-7	-	TGCAGCGCCTTCGGACTAACAACCTACGAGCAGTACTTC	CSAFGLTTYEQYF
TRBV12-5	TRBD2	TRBJ2-1	few	TGTGCTAGTAGCGGGAGTATATGGTTTGAGCAGTTCTTC	CASSGSIWFEQFF
TRBV6-6	-	TRBJ2-7	-	TGTGCCAGCAGTTACTCGATAGGGTACGAGCAGTACTTC	CASSYSIGYEQYF
TRBV12-3/TRBV12-4	TRBD1	TRBJ1-5	many	TGTGCCAGCACCACGACAGGGGTCGGCAATCAGCCCCAGCATTTT	CASTTTGVGNQPQHF
TRBV6-1	TRBD1	TRBJ1-2	-	TGTGCCTCCCGACAGGGCCGCGGCTACACCTTC	CASRQGRGYTF
TRBV4-1	-	TRBJ2-7	-	TGCGCCAGCTCCGAACAGGGACCCATCTACGAGCAGTACTTC	CASSEQGPIYEQYF
TRBV11-3	TRBD1	TRBJ2-5	few	TGTGCCAGCAGCCCCTGGACAGGGCCTCAAGGGACCCAGTACTTC	CASSPWTGPQGTQYF
TRBV12-3/TRBV12-4	TRBD2	TRBJ2-1	many	TGTGCCAGCAGTTTAGGGATTGGGACTAGCGGGAGCTATGAGCAGTTCTTC	CASSLGIGTSGSYEQFF
TRBV6-1	TRBD1	TRBJ2-6	few	TGTGCCAGCAGTGCCTTCCCGGGACAGGGTTCTGGGGCCAACGTCCTGACTTTC	CASSAFPGQGSGANVLTF
TRBV4-2	-	TRBJ2-7	few	TGTGCCAGCAGCCAAGGACGTACGCTACAGGGAGAAGAGCAGTACTTC	CASSQGRTLQGEEQYF
TRBV9	-	TRBJ1-2	many	TGTGCCAGCAGCGTAGGTTCTTCGAGGAGAGGGAATGGCTACACCTTC	CASSVGSSRRGNGYTF
TRBV5-1	TRBD2	TRBJ2-3	few	TGCGCCAGCAGCTCTACTAGCGGGAGAAAAGATACGCAGTATTTT	CASSSTSGRKDTQYF
TRBV29-1	-	TRBJ1-1	many	TGCAGCGTTGCTACACAAAACACTGAAGCTTTCTTT	CSVATQNTEAFF
TRBV24-1	-	TRBJ2-5	-	TGTGCCACCTCCTTTCAGACACGGGAGTTTAAGTACCAAGAGACCCAGTACTTC	CATSFQTREFKYQETQYF
TRBV5-1	-	TRBJ2-7	many	TGCGCCAGCAGCGCTAGACAGCCCTACGAGCAGTACTTC	CASSARQPYEQYF
TRBV7-6	TRBD2	TRBJ2-2	-	TGTGCCAGCAGCTTAGTCCTCTCGACTAGCGGGAGTAACACCGGGGAGCTGTTTTTT	CASSLVLSTSGSNTGELFF
TRBV15	TRBD1	TRBJ1-4	few	TGTGCCACCAGCGCCTCCGGGACAGGGGGTGAAAAACTGTTTTTT	CATSASGTGGEKLFF
TRBV6-1	TRBD1	TRBJ2-5	many	TGTGCCAGCAGAGACAGGGGACGAGAGACCCAGTACTTC	CASRDRGRETQYF
TRBV5-1	-	TRBJ1-1	many	TGCGCCAGCAGCGCGACTCAAACGGGAACTGAAGCTTTCTTT	CASSATQTGTEAFF
TRBV19	TRBD2	TRBJ2-1	-	TGTGCCAGTGAATGGGGGACTAGCGGTAACAATGAGCAGTTCTTC	CASEWGTSGNNEQFF
TRBV27	TRBD1	TRBJ1-2	few	TGTGCCAGCAGTTCTGCGGACAGGGTGGGCTATGGCTACACCTTC	CASSSADRVGYGYTF